This is a list of T cell receptor beta chains from one sample in a study of blood T cell repertoires in COVID-19. TCRdb's copy holds only in-frame clones and misses some; the assay was immunoSEQ multiplex PCR. The sample includes about 400,000 clones, around 90% of them seen just once. The sequencing sample was made of PBMCs or T cells enriched from blood (not recorded which). These receptors were obtained from a woman aged 40 to 55 with acute COVID-19. CDR3s include the opening cysteine and the closing phenylalanine or tryptophan. Each record gives: clone size, V gene, D gene, J gene, CDR3 protein, CDR3 DNA. D genes are given only for firm matches. Only part of the rows carry a size: once, few, many, or a class if the clone is expanded.

clone_size: NA
v_call: TRBV5-5
d_call: NA
j_call: TRBJ2-7
cdr3_aa: CASSVRGALSYEQYF
cdr3_nt: TGTGCCAGCAGCGTCCGTGGGGCTCTCTCCTACGAGCAGTACTTC

clone_size: few
v_call: TRBV3-1/TRBV3-2
d_call: TRBD1
j_call: TRBJ1-2
cdr3_aa: CASSQEDRGANYGYTF
cdr3_nt: TGTGCCAGCAGCCAAGAGGACAGGGGAGCTAACTATGGCTACACCTTC

clone_size: NA
v_call: TRBV12-5
d_call: NA
j_call: TRBJ2-7
cdr3_aa: CASVITFGEPSYEQYF
cdr3_nt: TGTGCTAGTGTTATTACATTCGGGGAGCCCTCCTACGAGCAGTACTTC

clone_size: NA
v_call: TRBV4-2
d_call: NA
j_call: TRBJ1-4
cdr3_aa: CASSQDFRGDRLNEKLFF
cdr3_nt: TGTGCCAGCAGCCAAGATTTCAGAGGAGACAGACTTAATGAAAAACTGTTTTTT

clone_size: once
v_call: TRBV5-1
d_call: TRBD2
j_call: TRBJ2-7
cdr3_aa: CASSGGLAYEQYF
cdr3_nt: TGCGCCAGCAGCGGGGGACTAGCTTACGAGCAGTACTTC

clone_size: NA
v_call: TRBV4-1
d_call: TRBD1
j_call: TRBJ1-2
cdr3_aa: CASSQGPQGAGYTF
cdr3_nt: TGCGCCAGCAGCCAAGGCCCACAGGGGGCTGGCTACACCTTC

clone_size: NA
v_call: TRBV11-3
d_call: TRBD2
j_call: TRBJ2-3
cdr3_aa: CASSLTAPLAGGSTDTQYF
cdr3_nt: TGTGCCAGCAGCCTTACAGCACCACTAGCGGGGGGAAGCACAGATACGCAGTATTTT

clone_size: NA
v_call: TRBV30
d_call: TRBD1
j_call: TRBJ1-6
cdr3_aa: CAWSDPDRASSYNSPLHF
cdr3_nt: TGTGCCTGGAGTGACCCGGACAGGGCGAGCTCCTATAATTCACCCCTCCACTTT

clone_size: NA
v_call: TRBV5-6
d_call: NA
j_call: TRBJ1-1
cdr3_aa: CASSLMGGLGTEAFF
cdr3_nt: TGTGCCAGCAGCTTGATGGGGGGTTTGGGCACTGAAGCTTTCTTT

clone_size: NA
v_call: TRBV3-1/TRBV3-2
d_call: NA
j_call: TRBJ1-3
cdr3_aa: CASSPTASSGNTIYF
cdr3_nt: TGTGCCAGCAGCCCGACAGCGTCCTCTGGAAACACCATATATTTT

clone_size: NA
v_call: TRBV5-4
d_call: NA
j_call: TRBJ1-6
cdr3_aa: CASGTHSSLYNSPLHF
cdr3_nt: TGTGCCAGCGGCACCCACAGCTCCCTTTATAATTCACCCCTCCACTTT

clone_size: NA
v_call: TRBV7-8
d_call: NA
j_call: TRBJ1-2
cdr3_aa: CASSPHREGGYTF
cdr3_nt: TGTGCCAGCAGCCCCCACAGGGAGGGTGGCTACACCTTC

clone_size: NA
v_call: TRBV30
d_call: TRBD2
j_call: TRBJ2-1
cdr3_aa: CAWSVAGLSSTEQFF
cdr3_nt: TGTGCCTGGAGTGTAGCGGGACTATCTTCCACTGAGCAGTTCTTC

clone_size: once
v_call: TRBV5-1
d_call: NA
j_call: TRBJ1-1
cdr3_aa: CASSLEVGGAFF
cdr3_nt: TGCGCCAGCAGCTTGGAAGTCGGGGGAGCTTTCTTT

clone_size: NA
v_call: TRBV12-3/TRBV12-4
d_call: NA
j_call: TRBJ1-2
cdr3_aa: CASSPTWRVGYTF
cdr3_nt: TGTGCCAGCAGTCCGACGTGGAGGGTCGGCTACACCTTC

clone_size: NA
v_call: TRBV21-1
d_call: NA
j_call: TRBJ2-7
cdr3_aa: CASSKDRGAYEQYF
cdr3_nt: TGTGCCAGCAGCAAAGATAGGGGTGCCTACGAGCAGTACTTC

clone_size: once
v_call: TRBV30
d_call: TRBD2
j_call: TRBJ2-5
cdr3_aa: CAYSNWASGGEETQYF
cdr3_nt: TGTGCCTACAGCAACTGGGCTAGCGGGGGGGAAGAGACCCAGTACTTC

clone_size: NA
v_call: TRBV2
d_call: TRBD2
j_call: TRBJ2-5
cdr3_aa: CASSEAKPGGETQYF
cdr3_nt: TGTGCCAGCAGTGAAGCGAAGCCGGGAGGAGAGACCCAGTACTTC

clone_size: NA
v_call: TRBV6-5
d_call: NA
j_call: TRBJ1-3
cdr3_aa: CASSSAGASSGNTIYF
cdr3_nt: TGTGCCAGCAGTTCCGCAGGGGCATCGTCCGGAAACACCATATATTTT

clone_size: NA
v_call: TRBV12-3/TRBV12-4
d_call: NA
j_call: TRBJ1-2
cdr3_aa: CASSFGSNYGYTF
cdr3_nt: TGTGCCAGCAGTTTCGGTAGTAACTATGGCTACACCTTC

clone_size: NA
v_call: TRBV10-3
d_call: TRBD2
j_call: TRBJ2-1
cdr3_aa: CAISRTSKEQFF
cdr3_nt: TGTGCCATCAGCAGGACTAGCAAAGAGCAGTTCTTC

clone_size: NA
v_call: TRBV27
d_call: NA
j_call: TRBJ1-2
cdr3_aa: CASSLEGPPGGYTF
cdr3_nt: TGTGCCAGCAGTTTAGAAGGACCCCCGGGAGGCTACACCTTC

clone_size: NA
v_call: TRBV28
d_call: TRBD1
j_call: TRBJ1-2
cdr3_aa: CASSYPRDRGTYGYTF
cdr3_nt: TGTGCCAGCAGTTACCCTCGGGACAGGGGAACCTATGGCTACACCTTC

clone_size: once
v_call: TRBV5-1
d_call: TRBD1
j_call: TRBJ1-1
cdr3_aa: CASSLITGAVTEAFF
cdr3_nt: TGCGCCAGCAGCTTAATAACAGGGGCAGTAACTGAAGCTTTCTTT

clone_size: once
v_call: TRBV2
d_call: TRBD2
j_call: TRBJ2-5
cdr3_aa: CASSEGLAETQYF
cdr3_nt: TGTGCCAGCAGTGAAGGACTAGCAGAGACCCAGTACTTC

clone_size: NA
v_call: TRBV27
d_call: TRBD1
j_call: TRBJ1-1
cdr3_aa: CASSPGTGGLTYTEAFF
cdr3_nt: TGTGCCAGCAGTCCAGGGACAGGGGGCTTGACGTACACTGAAGCTTTCTTT

clone_size: NA
v_call: TRBV2
d_call: NA
j_call: TRBJ1-1
cdr3_aa: CASGGHPNTEAFF
cdr3_nt: TGTGCCAGCGGCGGACACCCGAACACTGAAGCTTTCTTT

clone_size: NA
v_call: TRBV29-1
d_call: NA
j_call: TRBJ2-2
cdr3_aa: CSVEGWDKNTGELFF
cdr3_nt: TGCAGCGTTGAAGGGTGGGACAAGAACACCGGGGAGCTGTTTTTT

clone_size: NA
v_call: TRBV19
d_call: TRBD2
j_call: TRBJ2-7
cdr3_aa: CASSKGKGGVEQYF
cdr3_nt: TGTGCCAGTAGTAAGGGCAAGGGAGGGGTCGAGCAGTACTTC

clone_size: NA
v_call: TRBV6-6
d_call: NA
j_call: TRBJ2-5
cdr3_aa: CASSYSQDSRAETQYF
cdr3_nt: TGTGCCAGCAGTTACTCCCAAGACTCTCGTGCAGAGACCCAGTACTTC

clone_size: NA
v_call: TRBV19
d_call: NA
j_call: TRBJ1-4
cdr3_aa: CASSMNSANEKLFF
cdr3_nt: TGTGCCAGTAGTATGAACAGTGCTAATGAAAAACTGTTTTTT

clone_size: NA
v_call: TRBV20-1
d_call: TRBD1
j_call: TRBJ2-3
cdr3_aa: CSTDRADTQYF
cdr3_nt: TGCAGTACCGACAGGGCAGATACGCAGTATTTT